This T cell receptor beta chain was captured in a study of molecular identifiers for immune sequencing clone quantification. Study results and caveats: The sizes of highly expanded clones could be underestimated when identical TCR molecules share a barcode. Clones that exceeded 20 RNA copies held over 99% of effector molecules, yet under 1% in naive cells.

CD8+CD4-CCR7+CD45RA+ cells were sorted as naive CD8 T cells. It was with previously described methods and listed TCR primers that bulk TCR libraries were made. TCRdb re-analysed the PCR reads in MiXCR, keeping a single row per CDR3 protein. The table has 600,000 to 650,000 distinct CDR3 sequences, roughly 21% seen once. On this clonotype itself: The antigen is not known.

V was shortened by 4 bases and J by 4 bases, with 13 bases between the two germline ends. The germline V gene encodes CDR1 SGDLS and CDR2 YYNGEE. The CDR3 consists of 14 residues. Sample: naive CD8+ T cells from blood, with Jurkat cell RNA spiked in. Subset described: FACS-sorted CD8+CD4-CCR7+CD45RA+ naive T cells. The rearrangement joins TRBV9 to TRBJ2-3; D possibly corresponds to TRBD2 (6 bases). This TCR was recovered from a human donor in good health. Some libraries in this study had Jurkat cell RNA spiked in. CDR3 sequence reads: CASSRGTAPDTQYF. The CDR3 DNA reads TGTGCCAGCAGCCGGGGGACCGCTCCAGATACGCAGTATTTT.